One T cell receptor (beta chain) is described in this entry. Germline DNA was also extracted, with blood RNA taken from unsorted whole blood. The sample is drawn from a study of tumor-infiltrating lymphocytes in primary liver carcinoma. Study-wide background: Tumor lesions were T1-T3 N0M0 and spanned roughly 4.2 to 11 cm.

Germline values: CDR1 SQVTM, CDR2 ANQGSEA. This CDR3 has 15 amino acids. cDNA specific to TCR beta was made from 500 ng of total RNA, with a constant-region primer employed for priming. Researchers made the TCR beta libraries by running three nested multiplex PCR rounds with slightly modified ARM-PCR. The opening two PCR rounds, about 10 cycles each, paired TRBV1-TRBV30 forward primers with a C-beta reverse primer. MiXCR was run by TCRdb on the multiplex PCR reads, yielding one entry per CDR3 protein. The data contain approximately 300,000 distinct CDR3 sequences, roughly two thirds of them singletons.

The chain recombines TRBV29-1 with TRBJ2-2; D is ambiguous. The source of this sequence is a man in his forties or fifties with primary liver carcinoma and hepatitis B virus infection. The sample was peripheral blood. The CDR3 DNA reads as TGCAGAGTTCACAAAGAACACGGGAACACCGGGGAGCTGTTTTTT. Its protein product is CRVHKEHGNTGELFF.